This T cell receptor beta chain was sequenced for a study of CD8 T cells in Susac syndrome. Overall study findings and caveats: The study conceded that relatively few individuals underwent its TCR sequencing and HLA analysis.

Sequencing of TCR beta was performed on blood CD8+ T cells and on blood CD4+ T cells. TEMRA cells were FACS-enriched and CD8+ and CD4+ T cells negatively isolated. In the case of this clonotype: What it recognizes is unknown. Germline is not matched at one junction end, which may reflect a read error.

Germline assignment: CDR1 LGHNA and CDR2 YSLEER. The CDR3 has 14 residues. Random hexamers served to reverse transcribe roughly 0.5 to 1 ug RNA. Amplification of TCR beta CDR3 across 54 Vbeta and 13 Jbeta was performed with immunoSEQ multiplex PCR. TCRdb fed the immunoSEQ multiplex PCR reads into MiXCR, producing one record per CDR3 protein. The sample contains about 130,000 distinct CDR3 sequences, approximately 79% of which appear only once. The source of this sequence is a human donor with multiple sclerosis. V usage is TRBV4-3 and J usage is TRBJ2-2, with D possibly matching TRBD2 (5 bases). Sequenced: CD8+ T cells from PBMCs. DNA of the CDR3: TGCGCCAGCAGCCCAATCAGAGACACCGGGGAGCCGTTTTTT. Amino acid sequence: CASSPIRDTGEPFF.